One and the same sample provided the 2 T cell receptor beta chains below, sequenced in a study of post-analysis software for immune sequencing data. Study-wide points: In patients, TRBV5-6, TRBV5-1 and TRBV20-1 belonged to several TRBV segments found more frequently than in controls.

These receptors' targets are unknown. The TCR beta cDNA libraries contained unique molecular identifiers. TCRdb itself ran the PCR reads through MiXCR, one entry per CDR3 protein. The table has hundreds of thousands of distinct CDR3 sequences, 25% to 30% seen once. The sequencing sample was made of blood. All receptors derive from a girl aged 5-17 years with multiple sclerosis.

Many counts were recorded for this clonotype. V is TRBV6-5 and J is TRBJ2-4, with a weak D call TRBD2 (6 bases). Germline lookup yields CDR1 MNHEY and CDR2 SVGAGI. The V and J ends lost 6 bases and 2 bases respectively, with 14 bases between them. This CDR3 has 15 amino acids. The CDR3 protein is CASRRGRETKNIQYF. The CDR3 nucleotides are TGTGCCAGCAGGCGCGGGCGGGAAACCAAAAACATTCAGTACTTC.

The chain recombines TRBV7-2 with TRBJ1-4; D unresolved. Germline V gives CDR1 SGHTA, CDR2 FQGNSA. The CDR3 length is 15 residues. The germline V and J ends were trimmed by 4 bases and 0 bases, with 9 bases remaining between them. The CDR3 sequence: CASSSYSTTNEKLFF. The DNA of the CDR3 is TGTGCCAGCAGCTCCTACAGCACAACTAATGAAAAACTGTTTTTT.